This record concerns one T cell receptor (beta chain) sequence. Antigen: not known. Germline assignment: CDR1 WSHSY and CDR2 SAAADI. The CDR3 sequence is 18 residues long. Trimming cost V 0 bases and J 2 bases; bases outside gene matches: 7. This sample was included in a study of T cell responses to AZD1222 COVID-19 vaccine. General study results and limits: Donor demographics were predominantly white British with a female majority; clonal diversity may be underestimated. Spike-wide coverage was observed for vaccine-associated CD4 TCRs, with dominant responses at 160-218 and 743-854.

Profiling relied on immunoSEQ multiplex PCR, and the TCRdb table lists in-frame clones only, not all of them. The sample has about 140,000 clones; the top ten hold about 2.3%. The receptor was isolated from an adult in good health. The material sequenced was peripheral blood. V and J are TRBV10-2 and TRBJ2-6; 7 nucleotides match TRBD2. In nucleotides, the CDR3 is TGCGCCAGCAGTGAGTCTAGAACTAGCGACGCTGGGGCCAACGTCCTGACTTTC. Its translation: CASSESRTSDAGANVLTF.